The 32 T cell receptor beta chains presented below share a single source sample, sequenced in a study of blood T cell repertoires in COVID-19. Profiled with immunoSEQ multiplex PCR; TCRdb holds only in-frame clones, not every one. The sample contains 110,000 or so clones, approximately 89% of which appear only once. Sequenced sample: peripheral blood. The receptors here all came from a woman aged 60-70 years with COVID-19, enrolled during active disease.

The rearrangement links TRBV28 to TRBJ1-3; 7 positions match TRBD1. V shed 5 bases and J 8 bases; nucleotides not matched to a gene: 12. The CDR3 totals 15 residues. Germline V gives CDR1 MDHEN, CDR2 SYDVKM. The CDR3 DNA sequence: TGTGCCAGCAGTCTGGGGGGACAGTTCGGACACACCATATATTTT. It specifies CASSLGGQFGHTIYF. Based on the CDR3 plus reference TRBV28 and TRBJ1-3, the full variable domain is DVKVTQSSRYLVKRTGEKVFLECVQDMDHENMFWYRQDPGLGLRLIYFSYDVKMKEKGDIPEGYSVSREKKERFSLILESASTNQTSMYLCASSLGGQFGHTIYFGEGSWLTVV.

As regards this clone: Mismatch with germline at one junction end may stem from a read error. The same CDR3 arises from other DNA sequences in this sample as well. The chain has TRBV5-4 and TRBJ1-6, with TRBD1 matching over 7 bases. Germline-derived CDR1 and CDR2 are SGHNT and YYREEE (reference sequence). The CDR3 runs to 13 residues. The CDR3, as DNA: TGTGCCAGCAGTAACAGGGGACAGTCACCTCTCCACTTT. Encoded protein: CASSNRGQSPLHF.

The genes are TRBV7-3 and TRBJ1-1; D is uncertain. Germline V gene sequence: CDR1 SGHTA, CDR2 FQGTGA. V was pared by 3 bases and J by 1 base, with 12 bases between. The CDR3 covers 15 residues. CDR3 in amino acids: CASSFTGRGNTEAFF. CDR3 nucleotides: TGTGCCAGCAGCTTCACGGGTCGAGGGAACACTGAAGCTTTCTTT.

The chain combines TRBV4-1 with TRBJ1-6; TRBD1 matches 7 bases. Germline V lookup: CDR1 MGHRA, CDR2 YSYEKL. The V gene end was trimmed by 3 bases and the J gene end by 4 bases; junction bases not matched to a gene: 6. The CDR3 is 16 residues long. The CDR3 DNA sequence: TGCGCCAGCAGCCATACGGGACAGTCGTATAATTCACCCCTCCACTTT. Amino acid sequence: CASSHTGQSYNSPLHF.

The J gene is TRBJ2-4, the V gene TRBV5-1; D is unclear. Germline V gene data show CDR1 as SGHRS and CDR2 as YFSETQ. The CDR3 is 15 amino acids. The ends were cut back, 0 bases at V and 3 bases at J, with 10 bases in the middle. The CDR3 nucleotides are TGCGCCAGCAGCTTGGGGAGCGCCGGCAAAAACATTCAGTACTTC. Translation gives CASSLGSAGKNIQYF. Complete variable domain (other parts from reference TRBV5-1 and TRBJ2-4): KAGVTQTPRYLIKTRGQQVTLSCSPISGHRSVSWYQQTPGQGLQFLFEYFSETQRNKGNFPGRFSGRQFSNSRSEMNVSTLELGDSALYLCASSLGSAGKNIQYFGAGTRLSVL.

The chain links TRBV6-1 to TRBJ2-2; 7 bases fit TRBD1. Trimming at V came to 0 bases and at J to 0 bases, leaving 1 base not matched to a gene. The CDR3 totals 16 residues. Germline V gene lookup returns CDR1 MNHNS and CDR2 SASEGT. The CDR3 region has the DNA TGTGCCAGCAGTGAAGCCGGGACAGCGAACACCGGGGAGCTGTTTTTT. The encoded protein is CASSEAGTANTGELFF.

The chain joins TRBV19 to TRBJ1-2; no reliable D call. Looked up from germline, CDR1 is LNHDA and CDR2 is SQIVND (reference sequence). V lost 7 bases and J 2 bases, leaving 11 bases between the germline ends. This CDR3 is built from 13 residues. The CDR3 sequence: CASKQHENYGYTF. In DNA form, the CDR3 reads TGTGCCAGTAAACAACACGAAAACTATGGCTACACCTTC.

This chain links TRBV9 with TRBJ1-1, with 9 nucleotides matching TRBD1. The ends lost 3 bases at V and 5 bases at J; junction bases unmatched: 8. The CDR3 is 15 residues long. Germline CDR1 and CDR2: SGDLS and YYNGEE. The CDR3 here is CASSEGGQGRTEAFF. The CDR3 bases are TGTGCCAGCAGCGAGGGAGGACAGGGGAGGACTGAAGCTTTCTTT.

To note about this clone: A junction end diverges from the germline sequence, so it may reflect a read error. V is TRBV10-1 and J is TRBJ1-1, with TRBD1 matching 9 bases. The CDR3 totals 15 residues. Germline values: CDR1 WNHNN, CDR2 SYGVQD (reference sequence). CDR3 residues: CASSDPGQGDTEAFF. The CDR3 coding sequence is TGCGCCAGTAGTGACCCGGGACAGGGTGACACTGAAGCTTTCTTT.

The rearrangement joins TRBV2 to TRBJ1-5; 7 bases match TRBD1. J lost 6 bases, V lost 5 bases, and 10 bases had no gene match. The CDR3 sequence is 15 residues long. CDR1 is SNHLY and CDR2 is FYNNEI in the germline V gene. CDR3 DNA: TGTGCCAGCAGTTACTCAGGGGGATGGGGTCAGCCCCAGCATTTT. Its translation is CASSYSGGWGQPQHF.

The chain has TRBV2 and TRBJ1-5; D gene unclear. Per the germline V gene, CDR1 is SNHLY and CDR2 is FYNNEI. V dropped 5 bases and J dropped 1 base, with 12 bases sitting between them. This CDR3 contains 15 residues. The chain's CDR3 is CASSRLQWSNQPQHF. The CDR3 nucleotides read TGTGCCAGCAGTCGCCTACAGTGGAGCAATCAGCCCCAGCATTTT.

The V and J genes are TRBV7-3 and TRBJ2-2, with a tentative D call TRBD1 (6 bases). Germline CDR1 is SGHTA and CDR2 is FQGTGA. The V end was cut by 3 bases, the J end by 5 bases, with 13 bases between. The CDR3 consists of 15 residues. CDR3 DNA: TGTGCCAGCAGCTTGCAGGGGACGGGTACCGGGGAGCTGTTTTTT. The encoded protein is CASSLQGTGTGELFF.

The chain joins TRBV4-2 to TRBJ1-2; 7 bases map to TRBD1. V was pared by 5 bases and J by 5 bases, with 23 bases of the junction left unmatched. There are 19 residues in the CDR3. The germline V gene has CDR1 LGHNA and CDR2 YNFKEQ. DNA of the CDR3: TGTGCCAGCAGCTCGTTTTCTGGGGACAGACTAAAAAAAGGGTATGGCTACACCTTC. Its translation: CASSSFSGDRLKKGYGYTF.

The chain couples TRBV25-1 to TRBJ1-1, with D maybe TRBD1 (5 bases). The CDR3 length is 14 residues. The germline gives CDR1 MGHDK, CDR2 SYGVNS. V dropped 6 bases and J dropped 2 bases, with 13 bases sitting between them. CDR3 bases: TGTGCCAGCAGACAAGCGACAGTAAACACTGAAGCTTTCTTT. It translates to CASRQATVNTEAFF.

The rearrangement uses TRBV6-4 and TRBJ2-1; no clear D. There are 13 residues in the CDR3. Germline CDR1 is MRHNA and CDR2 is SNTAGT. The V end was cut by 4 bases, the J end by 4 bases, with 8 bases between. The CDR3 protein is CASSAATYNEQFF. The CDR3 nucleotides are TGTGCCAGCAGTGCCGCGACATACAATGAGCAGTTCTTC.

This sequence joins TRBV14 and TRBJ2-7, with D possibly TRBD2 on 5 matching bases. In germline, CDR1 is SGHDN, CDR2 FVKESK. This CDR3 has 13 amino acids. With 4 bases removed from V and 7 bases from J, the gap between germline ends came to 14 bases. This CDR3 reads CASSPAPGIEQYF. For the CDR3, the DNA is TGTGCCAGCAGCCCTGCCCCGGGGATTGAGCAGTACTTC.

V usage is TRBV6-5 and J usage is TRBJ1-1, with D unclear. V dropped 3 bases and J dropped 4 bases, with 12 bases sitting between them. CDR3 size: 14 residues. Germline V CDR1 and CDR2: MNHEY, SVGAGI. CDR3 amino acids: CASSYKVEVTEAFF. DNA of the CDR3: TGTGCCAGCAGTTATAAGGTGGAGGTCACTGAAGCTTTCTTT.

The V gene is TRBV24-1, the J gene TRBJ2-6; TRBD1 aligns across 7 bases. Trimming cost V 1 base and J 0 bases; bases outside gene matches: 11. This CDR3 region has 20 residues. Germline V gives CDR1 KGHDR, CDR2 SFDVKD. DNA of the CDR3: TGTGCCACCAGTGATTTAACCCGACAGGGTGGAAACTCTGGGGCCAACGTCCTGACTTTC. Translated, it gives CATSDLTRQGGNSGANVLTF.

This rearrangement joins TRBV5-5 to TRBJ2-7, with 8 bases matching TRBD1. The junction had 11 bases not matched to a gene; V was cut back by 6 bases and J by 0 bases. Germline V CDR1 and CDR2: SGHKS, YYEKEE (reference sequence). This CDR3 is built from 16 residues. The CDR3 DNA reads TGTGCCAGCAACAGACAGGGGCGACCTAGCTCCTACGAGCAGTACTTC. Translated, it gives CASNRQGRPSSYEQYF.

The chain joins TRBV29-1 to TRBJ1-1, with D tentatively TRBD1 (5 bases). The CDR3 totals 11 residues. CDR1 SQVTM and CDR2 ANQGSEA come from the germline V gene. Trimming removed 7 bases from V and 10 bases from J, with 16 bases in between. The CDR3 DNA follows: TGCAGCGCTCTTACCAGGGTTAGAGCTTTCTTT. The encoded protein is CSALTRVRAFF.

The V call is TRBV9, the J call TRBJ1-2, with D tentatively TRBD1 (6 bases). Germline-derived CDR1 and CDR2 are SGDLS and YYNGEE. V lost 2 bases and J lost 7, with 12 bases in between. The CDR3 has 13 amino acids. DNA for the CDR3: TGTGCCAGCAGCGTTGAGGGAGGGGGTGGCTACACCTTC. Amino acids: CASSVEGGGGYTF.

CDR3 in amino acids: CASSLSADRTGELFF. In DNA, the CDR3 is TGTGCCAGCAGCTTAAGTGCGGATCGAACCGGGGAGCTGTTTTTT. The rearrangement uses TRBV11-2 and TRBJ2-2; D not certain. The V end lost 2 bases, the J end lost 5 bases, and 12 bases lay between the germline ends. This CDR3 is 15 amino acids long. Germline loops: CDR1 SGHAT, CDR2 FQNNGV.

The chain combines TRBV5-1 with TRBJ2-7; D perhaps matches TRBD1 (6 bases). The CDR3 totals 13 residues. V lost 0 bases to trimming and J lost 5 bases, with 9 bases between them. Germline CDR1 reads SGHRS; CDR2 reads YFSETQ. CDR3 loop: CASSLGQGNEQYF. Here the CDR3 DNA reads TGCGCCAGCAGCTTGGGGCAGGGGAACGAGCAGTACTTC.

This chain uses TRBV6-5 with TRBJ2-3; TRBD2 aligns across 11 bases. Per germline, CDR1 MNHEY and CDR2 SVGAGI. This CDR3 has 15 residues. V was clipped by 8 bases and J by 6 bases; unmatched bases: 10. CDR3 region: CASAIFSGGADTQYF. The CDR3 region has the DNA TGTGCCAGCGCCATATTTAGCGGGGGGGCTGATACGCAGTATTTT.

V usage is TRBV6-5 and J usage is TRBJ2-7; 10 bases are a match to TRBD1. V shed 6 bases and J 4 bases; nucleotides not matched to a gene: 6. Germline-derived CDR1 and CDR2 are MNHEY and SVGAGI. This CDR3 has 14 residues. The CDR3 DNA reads TGTGCCAGCAGCAGCCGACAGGGGGCTTACGAGCAGTACTTC. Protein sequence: CASSSRQGAYEQYF.

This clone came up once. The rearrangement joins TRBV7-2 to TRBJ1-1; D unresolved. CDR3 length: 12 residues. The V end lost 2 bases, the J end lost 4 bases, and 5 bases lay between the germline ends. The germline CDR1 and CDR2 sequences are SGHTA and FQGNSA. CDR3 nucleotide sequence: TGTGCCAGCAGCTTATGGCTCACTGAAGCTTTCTTT. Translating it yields CASSLWLTEAFF.

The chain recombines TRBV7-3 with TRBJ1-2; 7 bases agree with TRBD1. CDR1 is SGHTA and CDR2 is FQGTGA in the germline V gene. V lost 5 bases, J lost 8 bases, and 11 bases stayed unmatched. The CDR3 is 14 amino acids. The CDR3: CASSLNRGGDGYTF. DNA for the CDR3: TGTGCCAGCAGCCTGAACAGGGGTGGTGACGGCTACACCTTC.

The CDR3 sequence: CASSHPEAGGMLDEQYF. As DNA, the CDR3 is TGCGCCAGCAGCCACCCGGAGGCGGGGGGAATGCTGGACGAGCAGTACTTC. The genes are TRBV4-1 and TRBJ2-7, with 8 bases matching TRBD2. V shed 3 bases and J 5 bases; nucleotides not matched to a gene: 15. CDR1 and CDR2 from the germline V gene are MGHRA and YSYEKL. CDR3 size: 17 residues.

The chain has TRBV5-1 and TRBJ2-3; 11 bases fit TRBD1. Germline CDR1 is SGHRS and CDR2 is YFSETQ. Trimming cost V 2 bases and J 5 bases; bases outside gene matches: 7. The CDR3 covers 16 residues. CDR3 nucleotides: TGCGCCAGCAGCTTCTCCGGACAGGGGGCTGTAGATACGCAGTATTTT. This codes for CASSFSGQGAVDTQYF.

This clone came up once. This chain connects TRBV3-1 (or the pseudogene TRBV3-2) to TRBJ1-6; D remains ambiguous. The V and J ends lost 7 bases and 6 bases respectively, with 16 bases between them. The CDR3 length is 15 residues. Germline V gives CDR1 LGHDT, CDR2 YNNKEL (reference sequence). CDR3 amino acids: CASTRGSGPNSPLHF. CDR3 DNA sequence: TGTGCCAGCACCCGAGGGTCAGGACCTAATTCACCCCTCCACTTT.

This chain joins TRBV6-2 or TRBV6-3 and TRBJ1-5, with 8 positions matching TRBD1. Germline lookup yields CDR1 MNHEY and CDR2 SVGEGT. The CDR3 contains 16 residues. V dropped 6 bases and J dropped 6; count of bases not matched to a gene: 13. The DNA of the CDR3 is TGTGCCAGCAGCGCCGGCCGCAGGGGGCTTATTCAGCCCCAGCATTTT. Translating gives CASSAGRRGLIQPQHF.

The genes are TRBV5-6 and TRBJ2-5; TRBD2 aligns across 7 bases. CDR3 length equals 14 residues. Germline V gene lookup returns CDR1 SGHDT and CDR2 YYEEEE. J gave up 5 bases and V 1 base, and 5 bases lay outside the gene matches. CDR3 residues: CASSLREGMETQYF. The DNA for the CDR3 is TGTGCCAGCAGCTTGAGGGAGGGAATGGAGACCCAGTACTTC. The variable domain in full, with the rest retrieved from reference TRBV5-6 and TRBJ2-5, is DAGVTQSPTHLIKTRGQQVTLRCSPKSGHDTVSWYQQALGQGPQFIFQYYEEEERQRGNFPDRFSGHQFPNYSSELNVNALLLGDSALYLCASSLREGMETQYFGPGTRLLVL.